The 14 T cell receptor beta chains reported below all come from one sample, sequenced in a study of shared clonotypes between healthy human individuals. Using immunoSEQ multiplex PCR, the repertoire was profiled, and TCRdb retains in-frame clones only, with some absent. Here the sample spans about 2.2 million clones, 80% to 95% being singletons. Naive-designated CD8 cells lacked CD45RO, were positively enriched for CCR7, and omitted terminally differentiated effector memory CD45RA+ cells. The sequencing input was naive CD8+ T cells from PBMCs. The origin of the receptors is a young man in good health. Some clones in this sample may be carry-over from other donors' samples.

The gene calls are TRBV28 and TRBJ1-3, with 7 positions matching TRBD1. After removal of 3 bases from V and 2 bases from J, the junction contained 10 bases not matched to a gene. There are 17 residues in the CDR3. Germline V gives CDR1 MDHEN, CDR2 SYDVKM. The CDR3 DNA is TGTGCCAGCAGTTTCTCTCCCCAGGGGGGTCCTGGAAACACCATATATTTT. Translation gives CASSFSPQGGPGNTIYF.

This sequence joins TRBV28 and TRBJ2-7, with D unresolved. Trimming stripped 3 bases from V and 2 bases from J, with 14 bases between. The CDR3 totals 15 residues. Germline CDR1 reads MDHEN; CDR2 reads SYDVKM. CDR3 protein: CASSFAYGRPYEQYF. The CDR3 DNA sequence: TGTGCCAGCAGTTTCGCGTACGGGCGTCCCTACGAGCAGTACTTC. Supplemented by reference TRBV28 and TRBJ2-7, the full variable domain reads DVKVTQSSRYLVKRTGEKVFLECVQDMDHENMFWYRQDPGLGLRLIYFSYDVKMKEKGDIPEGYSVSREKKERFSLILESASTNQTSMYLCASSFAYGRPYEQYFGPGTRLTVT.

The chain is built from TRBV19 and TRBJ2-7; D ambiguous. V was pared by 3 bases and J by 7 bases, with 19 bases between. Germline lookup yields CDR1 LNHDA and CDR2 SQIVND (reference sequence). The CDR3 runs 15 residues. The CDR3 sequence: CASSMSSGGRREQYF. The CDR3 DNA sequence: TGTGCCAGTAGTATGAGTTCCGGCGGCCGGCGGGAGCAGTACTTC.

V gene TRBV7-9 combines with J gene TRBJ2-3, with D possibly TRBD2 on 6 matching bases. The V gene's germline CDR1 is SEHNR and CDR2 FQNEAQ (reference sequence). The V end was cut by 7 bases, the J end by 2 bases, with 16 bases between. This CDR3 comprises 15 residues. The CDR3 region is CASTPDYSPTDTQYF. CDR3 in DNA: TGTGCCAGCACCCCGGACTATTCCCCCACAGATACGCAGTATTTT.

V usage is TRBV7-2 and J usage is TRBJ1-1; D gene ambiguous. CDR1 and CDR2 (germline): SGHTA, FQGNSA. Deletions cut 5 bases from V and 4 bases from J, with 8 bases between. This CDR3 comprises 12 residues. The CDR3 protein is CASSPRVTEAFF. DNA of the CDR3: TGTGCCAGCAGCCCCCGGGTCACTGAAGCTTTCTTT.

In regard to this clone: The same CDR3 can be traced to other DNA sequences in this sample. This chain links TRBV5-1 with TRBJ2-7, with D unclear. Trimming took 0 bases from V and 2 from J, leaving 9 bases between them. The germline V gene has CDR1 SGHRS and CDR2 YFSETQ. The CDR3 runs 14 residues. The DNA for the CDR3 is TGCGCCAGCAGCTTGGGTTCGGGCGCCTACGAGCAGTACTTC. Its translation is CASSLGSGAYEQYF.

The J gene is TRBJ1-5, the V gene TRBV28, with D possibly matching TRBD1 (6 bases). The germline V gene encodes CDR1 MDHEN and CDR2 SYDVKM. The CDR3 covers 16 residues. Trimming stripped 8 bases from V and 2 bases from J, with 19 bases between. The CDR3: CASDRDKGVGNQPQHF. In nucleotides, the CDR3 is TGTGCCAGCGATAGGGACAAGGGCGTGGGCAATCAGCCCCAGCATTTT.

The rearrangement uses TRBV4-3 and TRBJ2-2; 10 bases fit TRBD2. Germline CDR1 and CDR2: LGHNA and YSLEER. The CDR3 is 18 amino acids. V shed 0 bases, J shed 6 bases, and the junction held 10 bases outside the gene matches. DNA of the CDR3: TGCGCCAGCAGCCAAGATCTAACTAGCGGGACTAGGGCCGGGGAGCTGTTTTTT. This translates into CASSQDLTSGTRAGELFF.

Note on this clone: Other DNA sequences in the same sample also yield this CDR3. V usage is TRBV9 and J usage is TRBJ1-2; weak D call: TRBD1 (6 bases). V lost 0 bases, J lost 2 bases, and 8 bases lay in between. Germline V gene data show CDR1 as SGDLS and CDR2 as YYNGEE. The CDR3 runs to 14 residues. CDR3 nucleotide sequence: TGTGCCAGCAGCGTAGCTGGGGGCAACTATGGCTACACCTTC. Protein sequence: CASSVAGGNYGYTF.

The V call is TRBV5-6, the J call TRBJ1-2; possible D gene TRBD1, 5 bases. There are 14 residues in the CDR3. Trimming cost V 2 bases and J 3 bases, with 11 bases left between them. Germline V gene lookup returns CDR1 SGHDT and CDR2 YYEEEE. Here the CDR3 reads CASSFQGRYYGYTF. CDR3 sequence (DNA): TGTGCCAGCAGCTTTCAGGGCCGCTACTATGGCTACACCTTC.

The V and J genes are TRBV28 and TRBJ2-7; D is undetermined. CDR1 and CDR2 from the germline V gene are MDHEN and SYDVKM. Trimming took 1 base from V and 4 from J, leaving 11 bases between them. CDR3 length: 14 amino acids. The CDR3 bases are TGTGCCAGCAGTTTATTGTCCAGACGATACGAGCAGTACTTC. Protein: CASSLLSRRYEQYF.

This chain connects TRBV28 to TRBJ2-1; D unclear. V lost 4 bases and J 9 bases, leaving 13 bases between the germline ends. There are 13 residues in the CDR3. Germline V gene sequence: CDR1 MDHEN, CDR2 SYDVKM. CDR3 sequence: CASSSDLNVEQFF. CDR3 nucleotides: TGTGCCAGCAGTTCTGACCTGAACGTTGAGCAGTTCTTC.

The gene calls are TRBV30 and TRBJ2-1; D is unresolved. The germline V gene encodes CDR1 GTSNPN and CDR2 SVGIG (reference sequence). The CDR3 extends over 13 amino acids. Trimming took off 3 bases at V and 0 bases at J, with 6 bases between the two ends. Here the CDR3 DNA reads TGTGCCTGGAGCGACTTCTCCTACAATGAGCAGTTCTTC. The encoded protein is CAWSDFSYNEQFF.

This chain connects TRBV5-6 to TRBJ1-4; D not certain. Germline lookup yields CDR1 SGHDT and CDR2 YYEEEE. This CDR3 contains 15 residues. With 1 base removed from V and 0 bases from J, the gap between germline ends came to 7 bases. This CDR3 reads CASSLSAATNEKLFF. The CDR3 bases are TGTGCCAGCAGCTTGTCGGCAGCAACTAATGAAAAACTGTTTTTT. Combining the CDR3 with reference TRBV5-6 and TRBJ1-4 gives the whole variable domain DAGVTQSPTHLIKTRGQQVTLRCSPKSGHDTVSWYQQALGQGPQFIFQYYEEEERQRGNFPDRFSGHQFPNYSSELNVNALLLGDSALYLCASSLSAATNEKLFFGSGTQLSVL.